There are a few counts of the clone carrying this TCR beta chain. Its matching antigen is unknown. The CDR3 is made up of 16 amino acids. Germline CDR1 reads SQVTM; CDR2 reads ANQGSEA. V dropped 4 bases and J dropped 0; count of bases not matched to a gene: 10. These data belong to a study of T-cell memory formation after mild COVID-19. General observations from the study: Day 15 to 85 contractors were CD4/CD8 balanced; later expanders leaned CD4+. Among CD4+ contracting clones, most were CM and EM, and CD8+ ones EMRA.

TCRdb ran MiXCR on the 5' RACE reads and lists one entry per CDR3 protein. The repertoire holds around 340,000 distinct CDR3 sequences, with under 25% as singletons. This receptor was identified in an adult woman who had mild COVID-19 (a few samples of this study predate the infection). Cell type and time point are not known. The chain links TRBV29-1 to TRBJ1-1; 8 nucleotides match TRBD1. Source material: PBMCs or a T cell subset sorted from them (not recorded which). The CDR3: CSVGGPLTGVNTEAFF. CDR3 nucleotide sequence: TGCAGCGTTGGGGGACCTTTGACAGGGGTGAACACTGAAGCTTTCTTT.